The 31 T cell receptor beta chains given below trace back to one sample, sequenced in a study of T cell responses to AZD1222 COVID-19 vaccine. Method: immunoSEQ multiplex PCR; TCRdb's copy keeps in-frame clones and lacks some. The sample shows roughly 150,000 clones, under 95% of them seen only once. The sequenced sample was peripheral blood, obtained on day 0 of AZD1222 vaccination. These receptors were obtained from an adult in good health.

The chain couples TRBV29-1 to TRBJ1-1; D not certain. The V gene lost 4 bases and the J gene lost 4 bases, with 7 bases spanning the gap. This CDR3 is built from 11 residues. Germline V gene data show CDR1 as SQVTM and CDR2 as ANQGSEA. CDR3 in amino acids: CSVAPGTEAFF. CDR3 in DNA: TGCAGCGTTGCCCCGGGCACTGAAGCTTTCTTT.

This clone was found a few times. The J gene is TRBJ2-5, the V gene TRBV6-1, with TRBD2 matching 7 bases. The V gene's germline CDR1 is MNHNS and CDR2 SASEGT. The CDR3 runs to 15 residues. Trimming cost V 1 base and J 0 bases; bases outside gene matches: 2. The CDR3 region has the DNA TGTGCCAGCAGTGAAGGCGCGGGGGACCAAGAGACCCAGTACTTC. Residues: CASSEGAGDQETQYF.

The chain links TRBV7-9 to TRBJ2-7, with unresolved D. CDR3 size: 11 residues. Germline lookup yields CDR1 SEHNR and CDR2 FQNEAQ (reference sequence). V was shortened by 6 bases and J by 0 bases, with 3 bases between the two germline ends. The CDR3 loop is CASRDSYEQYF. The CDR3 nucleotides are TGTGCCAGCAGAGACTCCTACGAGCAGTACTTC.

The chain joins TRBV28 to TRBJ2-7; D might be TRBD1 or TRBD2, each matching 5 bases. The CDR3 has 14 amino acids. Trimming took 2 bases from V and 4 from J, leaving 12 bases between them. Germline CDR1 and CDR2: MDHEN and SYDVKM. The CDR3, as DNA: TGTGCCAGCAGTTTACGGGACGCCGAGTACGAGCAGTACTTC. It codes for CASSLRDAEYEQYF.

This sequence joins TRBV7-9 and TRBJ1-2; the match to TRBD1 covers 8 bases. The CDR3 spans 14 residues. CDR1 is SEHNR, CDR2 FQNEAQ, per germline (reference sequence). V was clipped by 7 bases and J by 4 bases; unmatched bases: 8. This CDR3 is CASTGQGLGYGYTF. In DNA form, the CDR3 reads TGTGCCAGCACCGGACAGGGTTTGGGCTATGGCTACACCTTC.

This clone was detected once. The gene calls are TRBV6-5 and TRBJ1-1; the D gene is possibly TRBD1 (6 bases). V lost 0 bases and J lost 1, with 6 bases in between. CDR1 MNHEY and CDR2 SVGAGI come from the germline V gene. The CDR3 is 14 residues long. The CDR3 protein is CASSYSRGNTEAFF. The CDR3 DNA reads TGTGCCAGCAGTTACTCCAGGGGGAACACTGAAGCTTTCTTT.

This rearrangement joins TRBV30 to TRBJ2-7; the match to TRBD2 covers 10 bases. V was clipped by 8 bases and J by 6 bases; unmatched bases: 22. The CDR3 is made up of 17 amino acids. Germline-derived CDR1 and CDR2 are GTSNPN and SVGIG (reference sequence). CDR3 residues: CAVGALWASGRVGEQYF. CDR3 coding DNA: TGTGCCGTTGGGGCCCTCTGGGCTAGCGGGAGAGTCGGCGAGCAGTACTTC.

This chain joins TRBV15 and TRBJ1-1; D is undetermined. Trimming pared 3 bases from V and 4 bases from J, leaving 9 bases between. CDR1 is LNHNV and CDR2 is YYDKDF in the germline V gene (reference sequence). The CDR3 is made up of 13 amino acids. The CDR3 protein is CATSSTRATEAFF. The CDR3 nucleotides read TGTGCCACCAGCAGTACTCGGGCCACTGAAGCTTTCTTT.

This chain uses TRBV6-2 or TRBV6-3 with TRBJ1-5; D is ambiguous. Germline assignment: CDR1 MNHEY and CDR2 SVGEGT. The CDR3 totals 15 residues. V lost 2 bases and J 4 bases, leaving 12 bases between the germline ends. The CDR3 bases are TGTGCCAGCAGTTACCGGGCGGGAACTAATCAGCCCCAGCATTTT. Its translation: CASSYRAGTNQPQHF.

This chain joins TRBV12-5 and TRBJ1-1; 8 positions match TRBD1. The V and J ends lost 3 bases and 2 bases, in that order; junction bases with no gene match: 11. Germline values: CDR1 LGHNT, CDR2 FRNRAP. The CDR3 length is 17 residues. The CDR3 DNA reads TGTGCTAGTGGTTTTGCAGGGGGCGGCCCTTTTAACACTGAAGCTTTCTTT. This gives the protein CASGFAGGGPFNTEAFF.

The J gene is TRBJ2-3, the V gene TRBV6-2 or TRBV6-3; no clear D gene. This CDR3 comprises 11 residues. With 6 bases removed from V and 7 bases from J, the gap between germline ends came to 8 bases. The germline gives CDR1 MNHEY, CDR2 SVGEGT. The chain's CDR3 is CASSTPNTQYF. CDR3 sequence (DNA): TGTGCCAGCAGCACCCCGAATACGCAGTATTTT.

This chain uses TRBV5-1 with TRBJ1-2; 10 bases agree with TRBD1. CDR3 length: 15 residues. V was pared by 0 bases and J by 4 bases, with 3 bases of the junction left unmatched. The V gene's germline CDR1 is SGHRS and CDR2 YFSETQ. CDR3 residues: CASSLGQGAVYGYTF. The CDR3, as DNA: TGCGCCAGCAGCTTGGGACAGGGGGCCGTCTATGGCTACACCTTC.

The rearrangement uses TRBV2 and TRBJ2-3; D is unresolved. The CDR3 spans 14 residues. Per the germline V gene, CDR1 is SNHLY and CDR2 is FYNNEI. Trimming took off 6 bases at V and 3 bases at J, with 13 bases between the two ends. Written as DNA, the CDR3 is TGTGCCAGCAGCTCCCCCCTCGGGACAGATACGCAGTATTTT. It translates to CASSSPLGTDTQYF.

V and J are TRBV29-1 and TRBJ1-1, with D possibly TRBD1 on 5 matching bases. Trimming left V 7 bases short and J 1 base short, with 7 bases between. This CDR3 has 11 residues. The germline gives CDR1 SQVTM, CDR2 ANQGSEA. The CDR3: CSATGNTEAFF. The CDR3 DNA follows: TGCAGCGCTACAGGGAACACTGAAGCTTTCTTT. The full variable domain, completed using reference TRBV29-1 and TRBJ1-1, is SAVISQKPSRDICQRGTSLTIQCQVDSQVTMMFWYRQQPGQSLTLIATANQGSEATYESGFVIDKFPISRPNLTFSTLTVSNMSPEDSSIYLCSATGNTEAFFGQGTRLTVV.

The V call is TRBV15, the J call TRBJ1-4; unclear D gene. The V end was cut by 1 base, the J end by 4 bases, with 10 bases between. Germline V gives CDR1 LNHNV, CDR2 YYDKDF (reference sequence). The CDR3 loop spans 15 amino acids. CDR3 region: CATSRGCGDNEKLFF. The CDR3 nucleotides are TGTGCCACCAGCAGAGGTTGCGGGGATAATGAAAAACTGTTTTTT.

The chain has TRBV7-9 and TRBJ2-1; possibly TRBD2 for D (5 bases). The CDR3 covers 13 residues. The ends were cut back, 3 bases at V and 10 bases at J, with 13 bases in the middle. The germline V gene encodes CDR1 SEHNR and CDR2 FQNEAQ (reference sequence). CDR3 in DNA: TGTGCCAGCAGCTTCGGCTCCCCGGGGGAGCAGTTCTTC. Its translation is CASSFGSPGEQFF.

The CDR3 bases are TGTGCCAGCAGAGGGACCGACGGAAACACCATATATTTT. Translating it yields CASRGTDGNTIYF. V usage is TRBV6-5 and J usage is TRBJ1-3; possible D gene TRBD1, 5 bases. The CDR3 contains 13 residues. V was trimmed by 6 bases and J by 4 bases, leaving 10 bases between them. Germline values: CDR1 MNHEY, CDR2 SVGAGI.

The CDR3 DNA reads as TGTGCCAGCTCACCAGCGGACAGCCGGCGGGGCTTCTACACAGATACGCAGTATTTT. Amino acids: CASSPADSRRGFYTDTQYF. The gene calls are TRBV18 and TRBJ2-3; D may be TRBD1 or TRBD2 (6 bases each). Germline V gene lookup returns CDR1 KGHSH and CDR2 LQKENI. This CDR3 is built from 19 residues. V lost 2 bases and J 2 bases, leaving 23 bases between the germline ends.

The chain uses TRBV28 and TRBJ1-1, with D tentatively TRBD1 (6 bases). Trimming took off 7 bases at V and 9 bases at J, with 15 bases between the two ends. Germline V gene lookup returns CDR1 MDHEN and CDR2 SYDVKM. This CDR3 spans 12 amino acids. The CDR3 nucleotides are TGTGCCAGCAACAGCTTAAGGGGGAAAGCTTTCTTT. Its translation: CASNSLRGKAFF.

The V call is TRBV27, the J call TRBJ1-4, with D possibly matching TRBD1 (6 bases). V lost 2 bases, J lost 7 bases, and 11 bases lay in between. The CDR3 runs to 14 residues. Germline loops: CDR1 MNHEY, CDR2 SMNVEV (reference sequence). The CDR3 reads CASSLQGLREKLFF. Written as DNA, the CDR3 is TGTGCCAGCAGTTTACAGGGGCTACGTGAAAAACTGTTTTTT.

CDR3 in amino acids: CASSPSARGYTF. The CDR3 DNA is TGTGCCAGCAGCCCTTCGGCCAGGGGCTACACCTTC. The gene calls are TRBV16 and TRBJ1-2, with unresolved D. Trimming took 4 bases from V and 8 from J, leaving 11 bases between them. This CDR3 has 12 amino acids. Germline V lookup: CDR1 KGHSY, CDR2 FQNENV.

V and J are TRBV11-1 and TRBJ1-6, with no clear D. V was clipped by 6 bases and J by 10 bases, with 13 bases between them. The CDR3 sequence is 13 residues long. The germline V gene has CDR1 SGHAT and CDR2 FQDESV (reference sequence). This CDR3 is CASSSVHGSPLHF. The CDR3 DNA is TGTGCCAGCAGTTCGGTTCATGGATCACCCCTCCACTTT.

This chain connects TRBV29-1 to TRBJ1-1; unclear D gene. This CDR3 contains 13 residues. The germline V and J ends were trimmed by 3 bases and 4 bases, with 12 bases remaining between them. Germline CDR1 and CDR2: SQVTM and ANQGSEA. CDR3 loop: CSVEGRLGTEAFF. CDR3 nucleotides: TGCAGCGTTGAGGGCAGGTTGGGCACTGAAGCTTTCTTT.

The chain employs TRBV12-5 and TRBJ1-1; weak D call: TRBD1 (6 bases). The CDR3 sequence is 19 residues long. Trimming shortened V by 0 bases and J by 1 base, and 21 bases separated the two germline ends. CDR1 and CDR2 (germline): LGHNT, FRNRAP. The CDR3 reads CASGLVLGGLLHQNTEAFF. DNA for the CDR3: TGTGCTAGTGGTTTGGTACTCGGGGGGCTGCTCCATCAGAACACTGAAGCTTTCTTT.

The rearrangement uses TRBV7-8 and TRBJ1-2, with D uncertain. CDR3 length equals 14 residues. Trimming took 1 base from V and 2 from J, leaving 8 bases between them. Germline CDR1 SGHVS, CDR2 FQNEAQ. The CDR3 protein is CASSLDANNYGYTF. DNA of the CDR3: TGTGCCAGCAGCTTAGATGCAAACAACTATGGCTACACCTTC.

The J gene is TRBJ2-2, the V gene TRBV9, with D maybe TRBD1 (5 bases). Trimming took off 3 bases at V and 9 bases at J, with 9 bases between the two ends. The CDR3 runs to 12 residues. Germline assignment: CDR1 SGDLS and CDR2 YYNGEE. Here the CDR3 reads CASSGVGRELFF. In DNA, the CDR3 is TGTGCCAGCAGCGGGGTGGGGCGGGAGCTGTTTTTT.

The rearrangement uses TRBV9 and TRBJ2-7; 8 bases align to TRBD2. V lost 3 bases, J lost 2 bases, and 4 bases stayed unmatched. The CDR3 covers 14 residues. Germline CDR1 is SGDLS and CDR2 is YYNGEE. The CDR3 reads CASSASGGTYEQYF. Written as DNA, the CDR3 is TGTGCCAGCAGCGCGAGCGGGGGAACCTACGAGCAGTACTTC.

The V and J genes are TRBV5-4 and TRBJ1-1, with D unresolved. The germline V gene encodes CDR1 SGHNT and CDR2 YYREEE (reference sequence). Trimming took off 0 bases at V and 1 base at J, with 7 bases between the two ends. The CDR3 runs to 14 residues. CDR3 sequence: CASSLVAQNTEAFF. CDR3 coding DNA: TGTGCCAGCAGCTTGGTCGCGCAGAACACTGAAGCTTTCTTT.

The chain is built from TRBV5-1 and TRBJ1-3; no clear D. In germline, CDR1 is SGHRS, CDR2 YFSETQ. The CDR3 loop spans 14 amino acids. Trimming took off 0 bases at V and 7 bases at J, with 11 bases between the two ends. The CDR3 DNA is TGCGCCAGCAGCTTGGATCTTGGCGGGAACACCATATATTTT. This codes for CASSLDLGGNTIYF.

This chain joins TRBV14 and TRBJ1-4; D not certain. V gave up 5 bases and J gave up 10 bases, with 14 bases separating them. This CDR3 is built from 13 residues. Germline V gene lookup returns CDR1 SGHDN and CDR2 FVKESK. The CDR3 nucleotides are TGTGCCAGCAGCATGACCCCCCTACGAAAACTGTTTTTT. Encoded protein: CASSMTPLRKLFF.

The gene calls are TRBV11-2 and TRBJ1-1; maybe TRBD1 (5 bases). This CDR3 has 13 residues. Trimming took 5 bases from V and 8 from J, leaving 15 bases between them. Germline assignment: CDR1 SGHAT and CDR2 FQNNGV. The CDR3 DNA follows: TGTGCCAGCAGCCCGGGGACGCAAATCGAAGCTTTCTTT. Its protein product is CASSPGTQIEAFF.